This is a list of T cell receptor beta chains from one sample in a study of T cells in Graves' hyperthyroidism and ophthalmopathy. Each CDR3 protein gets one entry after TCRdb re-called the multiplex PCR reads with MiXCR. Among 400,000 to 450,000 distinct CDR3 sequences listed, approximately 15% were seen once. Sequencing was performed on blood. Every receptor here comes from a man between 18 and 35 years old with Graves' ophthalmopathy. The CDR3 runs from the conserved cysteine through the conserved F or W. The order of the fields is J gene, V gene, CDR3 protein.

>TRBJ2-4|TRBV15
CATSSRLAGGSDAKNIQYF
>TRBJ2-6|TRBV7-9
CASSSGTGAGANVLTF
>TRBJ2-2|TRBV18
CASSPPIQPNTGELFF
>TRBJ2-1|TRBV3-1
CASSPRLAGASYNEQFF
>TRBJ1-1|TRBV18
CASSPDRQAYTEAFF
>TRBJ1-2|TRBV20-1
CSARDQGYTF
>TRBJ2-1|TRBV11-3
CASSLILGRNEQFF
>TRBJ2-7|TRBV12-3/TRBV12-4
CASSSPGLADYEQYF
>TRBJ1-5|TRBV10-3
CAISEVWRGSYSNQPQHF
>TRBJ2-3|TRBV5-1
CASSLAPGQGVTDTQYF
>TRBJ2-7|TRBV20-1
CSARDVVAGVYEQYF
>TRBJ2-7|TRBV27
CASSSRTGSSYEQYF
>TRBJ2-1|TRBV6-1
CASRAPSGTYNEQFF
>TRBJ2-1|TRBV7-2
CASSFFGDYSYNEQFF
>TRBJ2-1|TRBV30
CAIRGALAAYNEQFF
>TRBJ1-1|TRBV6-1
CASSSDRPWWNTEAFF
>TRBJ2-1|TRBV5-6
CAMKRGSGSNEQFF
>TRBJ2-3|TRBV3-1
CASSRRSGGRTDTQYF
>TRBJ2-7|TRBV12-3/TRBV12-4
CASNLGWGGGAYEQYF
>TRBJ1-1|TRBV5-5
CASSLMEAGEGTEAFF
>TRBJ2-5|TRBV10-3
CAISDRQETQYF
>TRBJ2-1|TRBV4-2
CASSQGTPGLAGGRYNEQFF
>TRBJ2-1|TRBV6-5
CASSYGRGAAYNEQFF
>TRBJ2-5|TRBV11-2
CASSSQVWGQTQYF
>TRBJ2-5|TRBV3-1
CASSQDTPLVSQYF
>TRBJ1-5|TRBV12-3/TRBV12-4
CASKLSGQGQHF
>TRBJ1-3|TRBV5-5
CASSLEITTGNTIYF
>TRBJ1-1|TRBV6-1
CASSRTAGLTEAFF
>TRBJ1-5|TRBV6-1
CASRVGYQPQHF
>TRBJ2-1|TRBV12-3/TRBV12-4
CASNMGGRPSSYNEQFF
>TRBJ2-4|TRBV30
CAWRASYRDNIQYF
>TRBJ2-7|TRBV3-1
CASSQDVTSGRGEQYF
>TRBJ2-1|TRBV20-1
CSARPWSGVHNEQFF
>TRBJ2-1|TRBV3-1
CASSQEGTGGWNEQFF
>TRBJ2-3|TRBV24-1
CATSGVDTTDTQYF
>TRBJ1-1|TRBV7-2
CASSLTFGLVGNTEAFF
>TRBJ2-5|TRBV3-1
CASSLNDGRETQYF
>TRBJ1-2|TRBV6-5
CASSYSRDNYGYTF
>TRBJ2-1|TRBV20-1
CSAEMGQSGHEQFF
>TRBJ2-3|TRBV6-1
CASSELAGGSDTQYF
>TRBJ2-3|TRBV7-9
CASSLVAGPTDTQYF
>TRBJ1-5|TRBV24-1
CATSDNRISNQPQHF
>TRBJ1-2|TRBV3-1
CASSRTENYGYTF
>TRBJ1-1|TRBV11-3
CASSLGRIAFF
>TRBJ1-5|TRBV18
CASSHPSGPQHF
>TRBJ2-3|TRBV6-4
CASSAAGGSGDTQYF
>TRBJ2-1|TRBV7-9
CASSFLAGAYNEQFF
>TRBJ2-1|TRBV20-1
CSARDLASGSSYNEQFF
>TRBJ2-5|TRBV4-1
CASSRGELQETQYF
>TRBJ2-3|TRBV2
CASSYSPGTSGTDTQYF
>TRBJ2-1|TRBV18
CASSPLRLAGGLGNEQFF
>TRBJ2-3|TRBV5-1
CASSLTSAGTGGAGDTQYF
>TRBJ1-3|TRBV6-2/TRBV6-3
CASSPDRLSGNTIYF
>TRBJ1-2|TRBV4-1
CASSQVGEVGGYTF
>TRBJ1-1|TRBV19
CASSSSRVGWTEAFF
>TRBJ2-5|TRBV2
CASSEASEGGTQYF
>TRBJ2-7|TRBV7-8
CASSLQGTQPYEQYF
>TRBJ2-7|TRBV4-1
CASSQDLGGRGYEQYF